This T cell receptor (beta chain) was identified during a study of cytomegalovirus exposure and HLA in healthy donors. Whole-study results and caveats: Within the roughly 120 validation repertoires, first-cohort TCR clusters tended to co-occur, according to a later analysis. CMV antigen specificity of a few CMV-associated chains was confirmed in vitro. It was about 180 TCR beta chains that were listed as cytomegalovirus-associated.

Concerning this clone: Its antigen is unidentified.

Separate from the approximately 700-subject first cohort was the approximately 130-subject validation cohort, to which the donors belonged. The ends were cut back, 2 bases at V and 5 bases at J, with 9 bases in the middle. There are 13 residues in the CDR3. Looked up from germline, CDR1 is MNHEY and CDR2 is SVGAGI. Using immunoSEQ multiplex PCR, the repertoire was profiled, and TCRdb retains in-frame clones only, with some absent. The table lists 90,000 to 130,000 clones, 89% of them singletons. The clonotype originates from a woman younger than 30 in good health and CMV-seronegative. The chain has TRBV6-5 and TRBJ1-2; possible D gene TRBD1, 5 bases. The sequencing input was PBMCs. For the CDR3, the DNA is TGTGCCAGCAGTTACGAAGGGGTTTATGGCTACACCTTC. It yields the protein CASSYEGVYGYTF.